Described below is a single T cell receptor (beta chain) sequence and its context. Germline assignment: CDR1 MNHEY and CDR2 SVGAGI. The V and J ends lost 2 bases and 0 bases, in that order; junction bases with no gene match: 4. This CDR3 contains 15 residues. This entry comes from a study of blood T cell repertoires in COVID-19. Per the original data handling: Estimation of nucleated cell counts relied on the amplification of reference gene primers. Measured with immunoSEQ multiplex PCR; TCRdb has only the in-frame clones, and not every one. D and trimming come from the DNA, and the V and J calls and clone size come from that table. The sample carries some 170,000 clones, roughly 90% recorded once.

Sequenced material: peripheral blood. The TCR was taken from a woman aged 55 to 70 who had recovered from COVID-19. V and J are TRBV6-5 and TRBJ2-7; 7 nucleotides match TRBD2. As DNA, the CDR3 is TGTGCCAGCAGTTACGGGGGGGTTATCTCCTACGAGCAGTACTTC. Translated, it gives CASSYGGVISYEQYF.